These 18 T cell receptor beta chains originate from one sample sequenced in a study of T cells after yellow fever vaccination. TCRdb re-analysed the 5' RACE reads in MiXCR, keeping a single row per CDR3 protein. The repertoire holds about 340,000 distinct CDR3 sequences, with approximately 4.2% as singletons. The sequencing used PBMCs, collected 5 days after the yellow fever booster vaccination. Receptors originate from a man between 18 and 35 years old who received the YFV17D yellow fever vaccine.

There are many counts of this clonotype. V and J are TRBV10-3 and TRBJ2-2, with 7 nucleotides matching TRBD1. Germline CDR1 and CDR2: ENHRY and SYGVKD. With V trimmed by 6 bases and J by 9 bases, 7 bases remained unmatched. The CDR3 sequence is 13 residues long. The CDR3 loop is CAISGTALWELFF. In DNA form, the CDR3 reads TGTGCCATCAGCGGGACAGCTCTGTGGGAGCTGTTTTTT.

The rearrangement uses TRBV7-3 and TRBJ1-2; no firm D call. The germline V gene encodes CDR1 SGHTA and CDR2 FQGTGA. This CDR3 has 15 amino acids. V was clipped by 0 bases and J by 2 bases, with 10 bases between them. Written as DNA, the CDR3 is TGTGCCAGCAGCTTAACGGCTAACGGAAACTATGGCTACACCTTC. This codes for CASSLTANGNYGYTF.

This clonotype was observed a handful of times. The chain has TRBV7-2 and TRBJ2-7, with TRBD2 matching 11 bases. The length of the CDR3 is 16 residues. CDR1 and CDR2 (germline): SGHTA, FQGNSA. Germline trimming cut 5 bases from V and 0 bases from J; bases unmatched to any gene: 6. In DNA, the CDR3 is TGTGCCAGCAGCCAAATAGCGGGGGGGAGCTCCTACGAGCAGTACTTC. Its protein is CASSQIAGGSSYEQYF. Based on the CDR3 plus reference TRBV7-2 and TRBJ2-7, the full variable domain is GAGVSQSPSNKVTEKGKDVELRCDPISGHTALYWYRQSLGQGLEFLIYFQGNSAPDKSGLPSDRFSAERTGGSVSTLTIQRTQQEDSAVYLCASSQIAGGSSYEQYFGPGTRLTVT.

This clonotype was recorded a few times. This chain joins TRBV7-2 and TRBJ2-2; D is undetermined. V lost 5 bases to trimming and J lost 5 bases, with 9 bases between them. The CDR3 runs 13 residues. In germline, CDR1 is SGHTA, CDR2 FQGNSA. Here the CDR3 reads CASSPRPTGELFF. CDR3 coding DNA: TGTGCCAGCAGCCCCCGGCCGACCGGGGAGCTGTTTTTT.

This clonotype occurred many times. The chain carries TRBV15 and TRBJ2-2, with TRBD1 matching over 11 bases. CDR1 is LNHNV, CDR2 YYDKDF, per germline (reference sequence). This CDR3 spans 15 amino acids. The junction had 2 bases not matched to a gene; V was cut back by 3 bases and J by 5 bases. CDR3 DNA sequence: TGTGCCACCAGCAGCCGGGACAGGGGGACCGGGGAGCTGTTTTTT. Its translation is CATSSRDRGTGELFF.

This clonotype came up many times. The chain employs TRBV7-3 and TRBJ1-1; D gene ambiguous. From germline, CDR1 is SGHTA and CDR2 FQGTGA. V lost 7 bases to trimming and J lost 6 bases, with 15 bases between them. The CDR3 runs to 13 residues. CDR3 in amino acids: CASTDSNFAEAFF. CDR3 coding DNA: TGTGCCAGCACCGATTCAAATTTCGCTGAAGCTTTCTTT.

This clonotype was seen at least ten times. The chain uses TRBV7-2 and TRBJ1-2; 8 bases line up with TRBD1. Losses at the gene ends were 0 bases for V and 5 bases for J; bases not matched to a gene: 5. The CDR3 totals 15 residues. CDR1 is SGHTA, CDR2 FQGNSA, per germline. Written as DNA, the CDR3 is TGTGCCAGCAGCTTAGCCCCGACAGGGGCGTATGGCTACACCTTC. This gives the protein CASSLAPTGAYGYTF.

The V and J genes are TRBV20-1 and TRBJ1-4; D is possibly TRBD1 (6 bases). With 3 bases removed from V and 5 bases from J, the gap between germline ends came to 13 bases. This CDR3 is 14 amino acids long. CDR1 is DFQATT and CDR2 is SNEGSKA in the germline V gene (reference sequence). The DNA for the CDR3 is TGCAGTGCTAGGCCCCCGGGGGGCAATGAAAAACTGTTTTTT. This sequence encodes CSARPPGGNEKLFF.

This clonotype showed up many times. V is TRBV5-1 and J is TRBJ2-3; D may correspond to TRBD1 or TRBD2 (5 bases each). The germline V gene encodes CDR1 SGHRS and CDR2 YFSETQ. This CDR3 has 15 residues. V dropped 0 bases and J dropped 1 base, with 9 bases sitting between them. CDR3 sequence reads: CASSLDGARTDTQYF. CDR3 nucleotide sequence: TGCGCCAGCAGCTTGGACGGGGCTCGCACAGATACGCAGTATTTT.

Only a few counts were recorded for this clonotype. The CDR3 DNA reads as TGTGCCAGCAGTGATCTAGGGGTGGATTCACCCCTCCACTTT. Encoded protein: CASSDLGVDSPLHF. The chain links TRBV25-1 to TRBJ1-6, with D perhaps matching TRBD1 (5 bases). V shed 3 bases and J shed 8 bases, with 11 bases lying between them. The CDR3 sequence is 14 residues long. CDR1 and CDR2 (germline): MGHDK, SYGVNS.

The sample holds many counts of this clonotype. This chain uses TRBV28 with TRBJ1-5; no firm D call. This CDR3 is 12 amino acids long. Deletions cut 1 base from V and 7 bases from J, with 5 bases between. Germline assignment: CDR1 MDHEN and CDR2 SYDVKM. CDR3 bases: TGTGCCAGCAGTTTATACAAGCAGCCCCAGCATTTT. This sequence encodes CASSLYKQPQHF.

The chain recombines TRBV2 with TRBJ1-1, with D perhaps matching TRBD1 (6 bases). Trimming shortened V by 1 base and J by 7 bases, and 19 bases separated the two germline ends. The germline gives CDR1 SNHLY, CDR2 FYNNEI. The CDR3 covers 16 residues. The CDR3 is CASSEGRGTGGIEAFF. CDR3 nucleotide sequence: TGTGCCAGCAGTGAAGGCAGGGGTACTGGAGGGATTGAAGCTTTCTTT.

J is TRBJ2-2 and V is TRBV5-1; D might be TRBD2 (6 bases). V lost 3 bases and J 3 bases, leaving 12 bases between the germline ends. This CDR3 has 15 residues. Germline lookup yields CDR1 SGHRS and CDR2 YFSETQ. The CDR3 loop reads CASSYGDSHTGELFF. As DNA, the CDR3 is TGCGCCAGCAGCTACGGGGACTCACACACCGGGGAGCTGTTTTTT.

This clonotype was picked up a small number of times. The V call is TRBV3-1, the J call TRBJ2-1; D not certain. Germline loops: CDR1 LGHDT, CDR2 YNNKEL (reference sequence). V dropped 0 bases and J dropped 2 bases, with 11 bases sitting between them. This CDR3 region has 16 residues. DNA for the CDR3: TGTGCCAGCAGCCAAGAGCGGCTCCCCCCCTACAATGAGCAGTTCTTC. This codes for CASSQERLPPYNEQFF.

This clonotype was seen only a few times. This chain uses TRBV15 with TRBJ1-1; 7 bases line up with TRBD1. Germline CDR1 is LNHNV and CDR2 is YYDKDF (reference sequence). CDR3 length: 15 residues. J lost 8 bases, V lost 0 bases, and 9 bases had no gene match. The CDR3 here is CATSRDQGTATEAFF. The CDR3 DNA is TGTGCCACCAGCAGAGATCAGGGGACAGCTACAGAAGCTTTCTTT.

A few counts support this clonotype. The chain employs TRBV29-1 and TRBJ1-4; D possibly corresponds to TRBD1 (6 bases). There are 14 residues in the CDR3. Germline V lookup: CDR1 SQVTM, CDR2 ANQGSEA. Trimming took 4 bases from V and 0 from J, leaving 9 bases between them. Here the CDR3 reads CSVAGTPTNEKLFF. The CDR3 DNA follows: TGCAGCGTTGCCGGGACACCAACTAATGAAAAACTGTTTTTT.

This clonotype was counted between two and nine times. V is TRBV6-6 and J is TRBJ2-1, with 9 bases identical to TRBD2. CDR3 length: 15 residues. Germline loops: CDR1 MNHNY, CDR2 SVGAGI (reference sequence). Unmatched junction bases numbered 9, after V lost 6 bases and J lost 6 bases. CDR3 loop: CASRARSGGTNEQFF. For the CDR3, the DNA is TGTGCCAGCAGAGCCCGGAGCGGGGGGACCAATGAGCAGTTCTTC.

This clonotype was recorded many times. This chain uses TRBV20-1 with TRBJ2-5, with D possibly called TRBD1 or TRBD2 (6 bases each). Germline-derived CDR1 and CDR2 are DFQATT and SNEGSKA (reference sequence). The CDR3 is 13 amino acids. V lost 6 bases to trimming and J lost 5 bases, with 16 bases between them. The CDR3 reads CSAGPGAWETQYF. In DNA form, the CDR3 reads TGCAGTGCCGGGCCGGGGGCCTGGGAGACCCAGTACTTC.